Detailed here is one T cell receptor (beta chain). Its antigen is as yet unknown. The sample is drawn from a study of CXCR3-negative and CXCR3-positive naive CD8 T cells. Findings and caveats of the study: Naive CXCR3-positive cells had TRB CDR3s more hydrophobic than those of CXCR3-negative naive cells. The TRBV-TRBJ usage of naive CXCR3-negative and CXCR3-positive cells was similar, but that of memory cells differed.

This CDR3 spans 13 amino acids. Germline CDR1 SNHLY, CDR2 FYNNEI. Triplicate approximately 320,000-cell sorts were made of each CD8+ T cell subset. Among CD8+ T cells, naive ones were CD45RO-CCR7+CD27+CD95-. The authors prepared UMI-labeled TRB cDNA libraries by 5' RACE. Reanalyzing the 5' RACE reads, TCRdb keeps one entry per CDR3 protein, without DNA. The sample has 150,000 or so distinct CDR3 sequences. Sequenced input: naive CXCR3+ CD8+ T cells from blood. Subset indicated: CD45RO-CCR7+CD27+CD95- naive CD8+ T cells expressing CXCR3 (TNR3+). The source of this sequence is a human donor in good health. Some clones in this sample may be carry-over from other donors' samples. The J gene is TRBJ2-2, the V gene TRBV2; TCRdb returns TRBD2, unconfirmable since there is no DNA. This chain's CDR3 is CASHGREVGELFF.